This section outlines one T cell receptor (beta chain) sequence together with its context. The target antigen is unknown. Losses at the gene ends were 4 bases for V and 1 base for J; bases not matched to a gene: 10. The CDR3 runs to 17 residues. Looked up from germline, CDR1 is SGHNT and CDR2 is YYREEE (reference sequence). Method: immunoSEQ multiplex PCR; TCRdb's copy keeps in-frame clones and lacks some. The sample has about 44,000 clones, over 90% seen once. These data come from a study of T cells in tuberculosis. Study-wide findings and caveats: Active tuberculosis patients had shorter CDR3-alpha; the beta difference was nonsignificant. GEM motif frequencies gave approximately 70% accuracy; the GMM repertoire gave 80% to 90%.

V is TRBV5-4 and J is TRBJ1-1; 10 bases line up with TRBD1. This clonotype originated in a donor between 10 and 35 years old with latent tuberculosis or without tuberculosis infection. Sequenced sample: PBMCs. CDR3 bases: TGTGCCAGCAGCATGACCGGGACAGGGGTTTGGAACACTGAAGCTTTCTTT. Translating it yields CASSMTGTGVWNTEAFF.